The next 26 T cell receptor beta chains were all read from a single sample in a study of T-cell reconstitution after alpha-beta-depleted transplantation in children. It was with unique molecular identifiers that the TCRbeta library was prepared. TCRdb re-analysed the PCR reads in MiXCR, keeping a single row per CDR3 protein. The sample has more than 200,000 distinct CDR3 sequences, about a quarter seen once. The sample here was PBMCs, taken before TCRalphabeta/CD19-depleted stem cell transplant. These receptors all come from a girl aged 2 to 10 with Fanconi anemia, due to receive a stem cell transplant.

V is TRBV7-8 and J is TRBJ1-1; D is uncertain. Trimming took off 3 bases at V and 9 bases at J, with 17 bases between the two ends. Germline V gene lookup returns CDR1 SGHVS and CDR2 FQNEAQ. CDR3 length equals 14 residues. As DNA, the CDR3 is TGTGCCAGCAGCTTTAGTCTAACCGGGAGACAAGCTTTCTTT. This translates into CASSFSLTGRQAFF.

This clonotype has at least ten counts. The V call is TRBV20-1, the J call TRBJ2-7; D might be TRBD1 (7 bases). CDR3 length: 13 residues. V lost 5 bases and J 3 bases, leaving 14 bases between the germline ends. Germline V gives CDR1 DFQATT, CDR2 SNEGSKA (reference sequence). The CDR3 sequence: CSAYRGLFYEQYF. CDR3 in DNA: TGCAGTGCTTACAGGGGACTCTTCTACGAGCAGTACTTC.

This clonotype appeared a few times. V gene TRBV7-2 combines with J gene TRBJ2-7; D possibly matches TRBD1 or TRBD2 (5 bases each). V lost 5 bases and J 12 bases, leaving 20 bases between the germline ends. Germline CDR1 and CDR2: SGHTA and FQGNSA. The CDR3 runs to 13 residues. CDR3 DNA: TGTGCCAGCAGCCCGGTGGACGGATGGGACCGGTACTTC. This codes for CASSPVDGWDRYF.

There are a few counts of this clonotype. This chain uses TRBV2 with TRBJ2-7; D might be TRBD2 (6 bases). Germline CDR1 is SNHLY and CDR2 is FYNNEI. The CDR3 is 14 amino acids. The V gene lost 8 bases and the J gene lost 2 bases, with 16 bases spanning the gap. The DNA of the CDR3 is TGTGCCAGCGGTCCTAGCGCCAAGACCTACGAGCAGTACTTC. It yields the protein CASGPSAKTYEQYF.

Ten or more counts support this clonotype. The chain combines TRBV29-1 with TRBJ2-1, with D perhaps TRBD2 (6 bases). This CDR3 comprises 13 residues. V was shortened by 6 bases and J by 8 bases, with 17 bases between the two germline ends. Germline-derived CDR1 and CDR2 are SQVTM and ANQGSEA. The chain's CDR3 is CSVDKLVADEQFF. The DNA for the CDR3 is TGCAGCGTCGACAAACTCGTAGCGGATGAGCAGTTCTTC.

Concerning this clonotype itself: This CDR3 fails to terminate in the conserved phenylalanine or tryptophan, so it likely reflects a read error. This rearrangement joins TRBV9 to TRBJ1-1; D is unclear. V lost 0 bases and J lost 7, with 10 bases in between. Looked up from germline, CDR1 is SGDLS and CDR2 is YYNGEE. The CDR3 spans 13 residues. CDR3 sequence (DNA): TGTGCCAGCAGCGTAGGCACGGAGGTTGAAGCTTTCTCT. Protein sequence: CASSVGTEVEAFS.

V usage is TRBV12-3 or TRBV12-4 and J usage is TRBJ2-4; D uncertain. V was clipped by 3 bases and J by 7 bases, with 7 bases between them. The CDR3 totals 12 residues. The CDR3 sequence is CASSLIVNIQYF. In DNA, the CDR3 is TGTGCCAGCAGTTTGATCGTTAACATTCAGTACTTC.

This chain links TRBV5-1 with TRBJ2-3; 12 bases line up with TRBD1. Looked up from germline, CDR1 is SGHRS and CDR2 is YFSETQ. V trimming: 1 base; J trimming: 4 bases; junction bases outside the gene matches: 10. The CDR3 is 18 amino acids. DNA for the CDR3: TGCGCCAGCAGCTTGACCGGGACAGGGGGCTTAAGAGCAGATACGCAGTATTTT. Its translation is CASSLTGTGGLRADTQYF.

The rearrangement joins TRBV6-5 to TRBJ2-5; 12 nucleotides line up with TRBD1. Per the germline V gene, CDR1 is MNHEY and CDR2 is SVGAGI. V shed 5 bases and J 5 bases; nucleotides not matched to a gene: 9. This CDR3 comprises 16 residues. This CDR3 reads CASSHPGQGAGETQYF. The CDR3 DNA follows: TGTGCCAGCAGTCACCCGGGACAGGGGGCCGGGGAGACCCAGTACTTC.

This clonotype was counted once. A read error is possible here, since a much larger clone lies one base away. The chain combines TRBV20-1 with TRBJ2-7; D is perhaps TRBD2 (6 bases). CDR1 is DFQATT, CDR2 SNEGSKA, per germline (reference sequence). V lost 3 bases to trimming and J lost 2 bases, with 8 bases between them. The CDR3 length is 12 residues. As DNA, the CDR3 is TGCAGTGCTAGCGGGAGAACCTACGAGCAGTACTTC. Encoded protein: CSASGRTYEQYF.

The V and J genes are TRBV20-1 and TRBJ2-3; no firm D call. In germline, CDR1 is DFQATT, CDR2 SNEGSKA (reference sequence). Trimming left V 0 bases short and J 2 bases short, with 12 bases between. The CDR3 is 15 amino acids. CDR3 sequence reads: CSARDPARNTDTQYF. CDR3 sequence (DNA): TGCAGTGCTAGAGATCCTGCGCGGAACACAGATACGCAGTATTTT.

This clonotype was counted at least ten times. The chain is built from TRBV5-1 and TRBJ2-1; D gene ambiguous. Germline values: CDR1 SGHRS, CDR2 YFSETQ. CDR3 length: 14 amino acids. Trimming stripped 0 bases from V and 3 bases from J, with 7 bases between. CDR3 sequence reads: CASSLGIGYNEQFF. The CDR3 DNA sequence: TGCGCCAGCAGCTTGGGGATTGGCTACAATGAGCAGTTCTTC.

The chain joins TRBV20-1 to TRBJ2-1, with D maybe TRBD2 (5 bases). This CDR3 has 15 residues. The germline gives CDR1 DFQATT, CDR2 SNEGSKA (reference sequence). Trimming removed 3 bases from V and 4 bases from J, with 16 bases in between. The CDR3 nucleotides are TGCAGTGCTAGGTTCGGACTCGGGGTATACAATGAGCAGTTCTTC. Translating gives CSARFGLGVYNEQFF.

The chain recombines TRBV20-1 with TRBJ2-2; maybe TRBD2 (5 bases). V was shortened by 3 bases and J by 1 base, with 9 bases between the two germline ends. The CDR3 sequence is 14 residues long. Germline V gene lookup returns CDR1 DFQATT and CDR2 SNEGSKA (reference sequence). CDR3 bases: TGCAGTGCTAGTCCCGGGAAGAACACCGGGGAGCTGTTTTTT. Protein product: CSASPGKNTGELFF.

This chain joins TRBV23-1 and TRBJ2-5; TRBD2 agrees at 12 bases. TRBV23-1 belongs to the ORF category, with a function that is uncertain. Trimming cost V 4 bases and J 4 bases; bases outside gene matches: 10. The length of the CDR3 is 17 residues. The CDR3 DNA reads as TGCGCCAGCAGTCCTACTAGCGGGAGGAGGGGTAGAGAGACCCAGTACTTC. The encoded protein is CASSPTSGRRGRETQYF.

The sample holds many counts of this clonotype. The genes are TRBV20-1 and TRBJ2-1; D gene ambiguous. Germline-derived CDR1 and CDR2 are DFQATT and SNEGSKA (reference sequence). V was pared by 7 bases and J by 5 bases, with 6 bases between. This CDR3 is 10 amino acids long. CDR3 DNA sequence: TGCAGTGTGGCGGACAATGAGCAGTTCTTC. This sequence encodes CSVADNEQFF.

The sample holds many counts of this clonotype. The chain recombines TRBV4-2 with TRBJ2-2; a weak D match, TRBD2 (6 bases). In germline, CDR1 is LGHNA, CDR2 YNFKEQ. The CDR3 totals 13 residues. Trimming left V 4 bases short and J 3 bases short, with 6 bases between. Here the CDR3 DNA reads TGTGCCAGCAGCCGACTAGACACCGGGGAGCTGTTTTTT. Translating gives CASSRLDTGELFF.

This clonotype has at least ten counts. V gene TRBV25-1 combines with J gene TRBJ2-7; D not resolved. Trimming took off 3 bases at V and 0 bases at J, with 9 bases between the two ends. This CDR3 has 14 amino acids. Germline assignment: CDR1 MGHDK and CDR2 SYGVNS. The CDR3 protein is CASSDQYSSYEQYF. In nucleotides, the CDR3 is TGTGCCAGCAGTGATCAGTACAGCTCCTACGAGCAGTACTTC.

This clonotype was detected once. The J gene is TRBJ2-3, the V gene TRBV12-3 or TRBV12-4, with D unclear. V was cut by 5 bases and J by 1 base, with 13 bases left in between. The length of the CDR3 is 15 residues. CDR3 residues: CASSAAMIRTDTQYF. The CDR3 DNA reads as TGTGCCAGCAGTGCCGCTATGATTCGCACAGATACGCAGTATTTT.

The chain recombines TRBV6-5 with TRBJ2-3; weak D call: TRBD2 (7 bases). The CDR3 runs to 18 residues. Between the trimmed V and J ends, which lost 3 bases and 2 bases, there was a span of 21 bases. Germline V gene data show CDR1 as MNHEY and CDR2 as SVGAGI. CDR3 coding DNA: TGTGCCAGCAGTTATGGAGGGGGACTACCCACCTTCACAGATACGCAGTATTTT. Its protein product is CASSYGGGLPTFTDTQYF.

In this sample, this clonotype turned up many times. The rearrangement uses TRBV12-3 or TRBV12-4 and TRBJ2-1; TRBD2 matches 16 bases. Trimming took 5 bases from V and 5 from J; bases not matched to a gene: 6. CDR3 length: 17 amino acids. As DNA, the CDR3 is TGTGCCAGCAGTACCGGGACTAGCGGGGGGGCCCACAATGAGCAGTTCTTC. Translated, it gives CASSTGTSGGAHNEQFF.

A few counts support this clonotype. The rearrangement links TRBV7-9 to TRBJ2-5; TRBD2 matches at 9 bases. Germline CDR1 SEHNR, CDR2 FQNEAQ (reference sequence). This CDR3 spans 14 amino acids. Unmatched junction bases numbered 5, after V lost 8 bases and J lost 1 base. The CDR3 DNA sequence: TGTGCCAGCTCGACTAGCGGCGCCCAAGAGACCCAGTACTTC. Protein: CASSTSGAQETQYF.

This clonotype has a count of ten or more. CDR3 DNA: TGCGCCAGCAGCCAGGGAGGGACCTACGAGCAGTACTTC. Translated, it gives CASSQGGTYEQYF. The rearrangement joins TRBV5-1 to TRBJ2-7; 7 positions agree with TRBD2. Germline CDR1 is SGHRS and CDR2 is YFSETQ. This CDR3 region has 13 residues. The V segment lost 4 bases and the J segment 2 bases; nucleotides outside the gene matches: 3.

The chain uses TRBV4-2 and TRBJ2-7; TRBD2 is a possible D gene (5 bases). V was clipped by 4 bases and J by 2 bases, with 9 bases between them. The CDR3 length is 13 residues. Germline-derived CDR1 and CDR2 are LGHNA and YNFKEQ. CDR3: CASSREWAYEQYF. CDR3 bases: TGTGCCAGCAGCCGGGAGTGGGCCTACGAGCAGTACTTC.

The chain is built from TRBV27 and TRBJ1-1, with TRBD1 matching over 7 bases. J gave up 4 bases and V 5 bases, and 1 base lay outside the gene matches. Germline loops: CDR1 MNHEY, CDR2 SMNVEV (reference sequence). The CDR3 extends over 12 amino acids. CDR3 bases: TGTGCCAGCAGTACAGGGGTCACTGAAGCTTTCTTT. It yields the protein CASSTGVTEAFF.

This clonotype was seen repeatedly, ten times or more. V usage is TRBV20-1 and J usage is TRBJ2-7, with TRBD1 matching over 7 bases. CDR1 DFQATT and CDR2 SNEGSKA come from the germline V gene (reference sequence). The junction had 10 bases not matched to a gene; V was cut back by 0 bases and J by 2 bases. The CDR3 consists of 16 residues. The CDR3: CSARDMALQGTYEQYF. CDR3 nucleotides: TGCAGTGCTAGAGATATGGCTCTACAGGGGACCTACGAGCAGTACTTC.